This T cell receptor beta chain was captured in a study of T cell responses to AZD1222 COVID-19 vaccine (dated by TCRdb to about 2021). A note on the overall study: A total of 230 to 250 trial participants underwent TCR sequencing, of whom roughly 210 had received two doses of AZD1222 and 26 had received two doses of the MenACWY control vaccine. Trial participants were enrolled by age into subgroups of 18-55, 56-69 and 70-plus years, and roughly 150, 30 and 60 TCR-sequenced participants, respectively, were included in these subgroups. What the authors observed across the whole study: In the small 56-69-year group, the increase in depth fell short of significance, most likely because of low power. Participants were mostly white British and included more females than males, and it was suggested by the authors that clonal diversity may have been underestimated. The whole spike protein was spanned by vaccine-associated CD4 TCRs, and dominant responses were seen in regions 160-218 and 743-854. Because no samples from the day 14 peak response were available, repertoires could be characterized only after the peak T cell response. A significant rise in spike-specific TCR breadth and depth was observed after two AZD1222 doses relative to day 0 and relative to MenACWY recipients. Conclusions about previously exposed vaccinees were limited because only six AZD1222 recipients were SARS-CoV-2 seropositive at baseline. Epitopes outside the regions mutated in the B.1.351 and B.1.1.7 variants were reportedly recognized by nearly half of the unique spike-specific TCRs.

The time point tag for this specimen amounts to: about 28 days (+/-7) after the second vaccine dose. AZD1222 recipients given second doses at about 4 weeks or at about 12 weeks were pooled, since spike-specific TCR depth and breadth were not found to differ between the two schedules. Samples from vaccinated people were obtained from the UK trials COV001 and COV002, which included a single-blind randomized controlled phase 2/3 trial of AZD1222 (ChAdOx1 nCoV-19) in healthy adults. For TCRbeta chain sequencing, PBMC samples from trial participants were taken at day 0 and at day 28 after the second dose. In regard to this clone: Its target antigen remains unknown. Base qualities are not provided; no much larger clone lies one nucleotide away.

The CDR3 goes from the cysteine to the phenylalanine over 14 residues. Of the read, only the CDR3 DNA is kept; its 42 bases are in frame from base 1. V drops 1 base and J drops 2 bases, leaving 10 bases in between. The germline V gene (reference sequence) supplies CDR1 SGHNT and CDR2 YYREEE. The CDR3 regions of human TCRbeta chains were subjected to immunosequencing. In the original analysis: Repertoire TCRs were checked for matches against a reference library of SARS-CoV-2-specific TCRs that had been generated using the MIRA antigen-specificity platform. Breadth was defined as the fraction of unique TCRs that were SARS-CoV-2-associated, and depth was defined as the fraction of total T cells that were SARS-CoV-2-associated. Each spike-specific TCR was assigned to its reactive spike region and to a CD4 or CD8 class using the MIRA data. Log10-transformed breadth and depth values were compared by one-way ANOVA with Sidak's multiple comparisons tests. Drawn from immuneACCESS, this table holds only the in-frame rearrangements with V and J called that TCRdb kept. Clones are partly lost; checked studies trace under half to an unresolved V gene and leave the rest unexplained. The DNA gave D and trimming, while V, J and clone size come from that table. Present in this sample are roughly 120,000 clones, approximately 85% of which were seen just once. 3.5% to 5% of the sample comes from the top ten.

The chain was built from TRBV5-4 and TRBJ2-7; the D gene remains uncertain. This TCR came from an adult who received the AZD1222 COVID-19 vaccine. Material: peripheral blood, obtained 28 days after the second AZD1222 dose. The CDR3 corresponds to CASSLNTATYEQYF. The DNA sequence is TGTGCCAGCAGCTTGAATACGGCTACCTACGAGCAGTACTTC.